This TCR beta chain emerged from a study of shared clonotypes between healthy human individuals. Assay execution proceeded at the deep level. Data came from immunoSEQ multiplex PCR; TCRdb stores just in-frame clones and leaves some out. The repertoire holds roughly 1.5 million clones, with around 98% as singletons. Study-wide points: Approximately 4.9% of naive CD4 clonotypes were shared across four donors.

A remark on this clone: Its target is unknown.

Germline assignment: CDR1 ENHRY and CDR2 SYGVKD. Trimming removed 6 bases from V and 4 bases from J; junction bases left unmatched: 11. The CDR3 runs 18 residues. The genes are TRBV10-3 and TRBJ2-5; 16 positions agree with TRBD2. This TCR was sampled from a man younger than 40 in good health. The material sequenced was naive CD4+ T cells sorted from blood. The subset was: CD45RA+ positively selected. CDR3 in amino acids: CAIRDDGTSGRVGETQYF. CDR3 bases: TGTGCCATCAGAGACGACGGGACTAGCGGGAGGGTTGGAGAGACCCAGTACTTC.